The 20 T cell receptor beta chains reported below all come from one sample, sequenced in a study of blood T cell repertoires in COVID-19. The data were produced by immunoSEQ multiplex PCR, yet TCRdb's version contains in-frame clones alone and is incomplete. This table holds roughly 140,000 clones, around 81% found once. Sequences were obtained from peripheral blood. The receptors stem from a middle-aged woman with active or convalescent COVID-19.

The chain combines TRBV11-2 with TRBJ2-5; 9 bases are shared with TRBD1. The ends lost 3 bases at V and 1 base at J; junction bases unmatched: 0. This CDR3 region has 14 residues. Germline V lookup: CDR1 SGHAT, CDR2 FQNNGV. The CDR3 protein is CASSLTGGQETQYF. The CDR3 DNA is TGTGCCAGCAGCTTGACAGGGGGCCAAGAGACCCAGTACTTC.

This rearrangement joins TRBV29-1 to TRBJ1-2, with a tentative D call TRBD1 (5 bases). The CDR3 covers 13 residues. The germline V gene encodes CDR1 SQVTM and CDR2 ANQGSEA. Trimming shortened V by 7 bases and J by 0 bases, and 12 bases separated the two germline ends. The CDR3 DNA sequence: TGCAGCGCCGTCGGGACTGCTAACTATGGCTACACCTTC. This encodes CSAVGTANYGYTF. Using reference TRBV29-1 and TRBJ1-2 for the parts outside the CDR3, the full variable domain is SAVISQKPSRDICQRGTSLTIQCQVDSQVTMMFWYRQQPGQSLTLIATANQGSEATYESGFVIDKFPISRPNLTFSTLTVSNMSPEDSSIYLCSAVGTANYGYTFGSGTRLTVV.

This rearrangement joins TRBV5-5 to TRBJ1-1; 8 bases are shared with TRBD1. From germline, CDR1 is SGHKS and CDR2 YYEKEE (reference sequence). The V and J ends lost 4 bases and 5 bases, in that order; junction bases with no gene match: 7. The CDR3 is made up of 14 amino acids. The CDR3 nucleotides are TGTGCCAGCAGCCGACAGGGGAAAGGAACTGAAGCTTTCTTT. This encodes CASSRQGKGTEAFF.

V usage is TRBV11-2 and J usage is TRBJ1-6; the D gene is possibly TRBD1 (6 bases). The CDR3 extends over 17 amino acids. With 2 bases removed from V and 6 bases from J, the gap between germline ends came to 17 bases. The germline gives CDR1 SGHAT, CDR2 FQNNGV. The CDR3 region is CASSLSIWGQLNSPLHF. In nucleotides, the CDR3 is TGTGCCAGCAGCTTATCAATATGGGGGCAGCTTAATTCACCCCTCCACTTT. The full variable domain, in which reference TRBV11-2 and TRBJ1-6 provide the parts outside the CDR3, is EAGVAQSPRYKIIEKRQSVAFWCNPISGHATLYWYQQILGQGPKLLIQFQNNGVVDDSQLPKDRFSAERLKGVDSTLKIQPAKLEDSAVYLCASSLSIWGQLNSPLHFGNGTRLTVT.

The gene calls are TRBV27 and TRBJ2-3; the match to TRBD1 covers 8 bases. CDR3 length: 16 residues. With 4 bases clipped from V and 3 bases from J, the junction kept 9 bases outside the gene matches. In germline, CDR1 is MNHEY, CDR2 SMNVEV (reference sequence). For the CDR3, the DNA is TGTGCCAGCAGTTGGCAGGGGGCCAAAATGACAGATACGCAGTATTTT. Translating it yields CASSWQGAKMTDTQYF.

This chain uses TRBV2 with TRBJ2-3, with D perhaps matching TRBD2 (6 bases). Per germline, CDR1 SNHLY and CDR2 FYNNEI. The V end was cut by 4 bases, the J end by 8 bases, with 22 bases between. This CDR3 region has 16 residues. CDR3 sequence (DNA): TGTGCCAGCAGTGGTGGGGGTAGCGGCTCTAGGGGTACGCAGTATTTT. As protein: CASSGGGSGSRGTQYF.

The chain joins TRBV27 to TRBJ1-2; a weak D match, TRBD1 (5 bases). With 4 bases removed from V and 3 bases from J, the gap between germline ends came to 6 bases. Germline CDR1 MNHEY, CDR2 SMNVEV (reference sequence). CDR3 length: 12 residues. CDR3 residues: CASSSGHYGYTF. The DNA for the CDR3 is TGTGCCAGCAGTTCAGGGCACTATGGCTACACCTTC.

This CDR3 reads CASSSQGAGTYGYTF. The CDR3 region has the DNA TGTGCCAGCAGTTCGCAGGGGGCGGGAACCTATGGCTACACCTTC. This chain joins TRBV28 and TRBJ1-2; 8 bases map to TRBD1. The CDR3 totals 15 residues. From germline, CDR1 is MDHEN and CDR2 SYDVKM. The V and J ends lost 4 bases and 4 bases, in that order; junction bases with no gene match: 8.

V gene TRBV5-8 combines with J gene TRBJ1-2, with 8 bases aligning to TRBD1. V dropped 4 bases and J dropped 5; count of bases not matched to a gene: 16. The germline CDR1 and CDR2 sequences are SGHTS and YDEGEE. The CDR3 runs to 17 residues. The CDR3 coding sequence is TGTGCCAGCAGCCAAACAAACTACGGACAGGGCCTGTATGGCTACACCTTC. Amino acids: CASSQTNYGQGLYGYTF.

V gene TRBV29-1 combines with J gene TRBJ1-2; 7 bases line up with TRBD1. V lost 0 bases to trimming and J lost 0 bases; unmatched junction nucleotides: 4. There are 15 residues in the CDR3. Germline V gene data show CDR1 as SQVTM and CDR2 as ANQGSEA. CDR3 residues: CSVEDYGQANYGYTF. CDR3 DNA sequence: TGCAGCGTTGAAGATTATGGACAGGCTAACTATGGCTACACCTTC.

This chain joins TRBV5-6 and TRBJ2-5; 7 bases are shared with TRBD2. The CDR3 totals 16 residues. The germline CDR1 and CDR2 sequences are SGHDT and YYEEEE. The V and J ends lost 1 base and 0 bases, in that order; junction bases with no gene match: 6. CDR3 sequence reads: CASSLMVGGYQETQYF. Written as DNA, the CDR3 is TGTGCCAGCAGCTTGATGGTGGGGGGGTACCAAGAGACCCAGTACTTC.

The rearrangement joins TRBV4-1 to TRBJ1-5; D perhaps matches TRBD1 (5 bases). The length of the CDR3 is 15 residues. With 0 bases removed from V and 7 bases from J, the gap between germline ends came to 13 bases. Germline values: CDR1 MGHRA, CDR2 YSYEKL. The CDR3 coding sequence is TGCGCCAGCAGCCAAGATCCGGGGGTGCGGCAGCCCCAGCATTTT. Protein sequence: CASSQDPGVRQPQHF.

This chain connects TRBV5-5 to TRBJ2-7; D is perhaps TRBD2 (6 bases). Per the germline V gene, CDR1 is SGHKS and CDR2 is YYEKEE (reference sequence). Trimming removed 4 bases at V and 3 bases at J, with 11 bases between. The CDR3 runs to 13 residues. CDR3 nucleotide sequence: TGTGCCAGCAGCCCCGCGGGGAACTACGAGCAGTACTTC. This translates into CASSPAGNYEQYF. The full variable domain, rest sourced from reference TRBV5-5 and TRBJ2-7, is DAGVTQSPTHLIKTRGQQVTLRCSPISGHKSVSWYQQVLGQGPQFIFQYYEKEERGRGNFPDRFSARQFPNYSSELNVNALLLGDSALYLCASSPAGNYEQYFGPGTRLTVT.

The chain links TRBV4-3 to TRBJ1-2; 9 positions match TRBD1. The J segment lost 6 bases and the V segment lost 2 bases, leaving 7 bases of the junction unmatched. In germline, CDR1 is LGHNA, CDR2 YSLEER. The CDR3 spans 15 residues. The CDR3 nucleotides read TGCGCCAGCAGCCAAATACCGGGACAGGGCGATGGCTACACCTTC. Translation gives CASSQIPGQGDGYTF.

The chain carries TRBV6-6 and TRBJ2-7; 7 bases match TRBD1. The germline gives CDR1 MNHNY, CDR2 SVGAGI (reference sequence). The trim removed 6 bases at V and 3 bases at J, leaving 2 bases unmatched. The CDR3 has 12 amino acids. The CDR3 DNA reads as TGTGCCAGCAGGACAGGGTTCTACGAGCAGTACTTC. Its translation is CASRTGFYEQYF.

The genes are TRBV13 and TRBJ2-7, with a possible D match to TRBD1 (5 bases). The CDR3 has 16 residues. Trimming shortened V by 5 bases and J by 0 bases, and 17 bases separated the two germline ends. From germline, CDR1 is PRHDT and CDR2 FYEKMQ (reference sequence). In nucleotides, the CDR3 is TGTGCCAGCAGCCGCGGACGGACACACCTCTCCTACGAGCAGTACTTC. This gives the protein CASSRGRTHLSYEQYF. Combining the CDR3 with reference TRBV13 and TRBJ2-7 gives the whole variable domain AAGVIQSPRHLIKEKRETATLKCYPIPRHDTVYWYQQGPGQDPQFLISFYEKMQSDKGSIPDRFSAQQFSDYHSELNMSSLELGDSALYFCASSRGRTHLSYEQYFGPGTRLTVT.

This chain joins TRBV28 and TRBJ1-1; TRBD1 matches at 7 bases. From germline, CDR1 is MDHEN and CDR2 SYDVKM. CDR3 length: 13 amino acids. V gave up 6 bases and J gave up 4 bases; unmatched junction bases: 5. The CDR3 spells CASRRQGTTEAFF. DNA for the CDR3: TGTGCCAGCAGGAGACAGGGAACCACTGAAGCTTTCTTT.

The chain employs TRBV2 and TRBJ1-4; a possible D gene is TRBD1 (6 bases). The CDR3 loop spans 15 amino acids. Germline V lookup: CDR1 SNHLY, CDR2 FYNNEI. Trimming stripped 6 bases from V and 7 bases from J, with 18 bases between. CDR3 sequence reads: CASRDDRQLGEKLFF. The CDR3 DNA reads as TGTGCCAGCAGGGACGACAGGCAACTAGGTGAAAAACTGTTTTTT.

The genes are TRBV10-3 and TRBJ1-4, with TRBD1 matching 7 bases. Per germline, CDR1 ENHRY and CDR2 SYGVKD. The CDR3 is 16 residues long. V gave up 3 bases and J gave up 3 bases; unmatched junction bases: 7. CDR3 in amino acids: CAISDPGGRSNEKLFF. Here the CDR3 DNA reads TGTGCCATCAGTGACCCAGGGGGTAGATCTAATGAAAAACTGTTTTTT.

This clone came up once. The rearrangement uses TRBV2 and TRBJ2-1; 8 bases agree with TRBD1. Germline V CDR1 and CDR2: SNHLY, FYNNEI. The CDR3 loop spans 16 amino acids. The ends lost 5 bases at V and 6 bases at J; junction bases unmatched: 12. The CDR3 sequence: CASSRQGRIRGNEQFF. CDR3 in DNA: TGTGCCAGCAGTCGACAGGGGAGGATACGGGGCAATGAGCAGTTCTTC. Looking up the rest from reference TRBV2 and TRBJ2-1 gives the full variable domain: EPEVTQTPSHQVTQMGQEVILRCVPISNHLYFYWYRQILGQKVEFLVSFYNNEISEKSEIFDDQFSVERPDGSNFTLKIRSTKLEDSAMYFCASSRQGRIRGNEQFFGPGTRLTVL.